In its sample, the clone carrying this T cell receptor (beta chain) was seen a few times. The data are from a study of blood T cell repertoires in COVID-19. Generated by immunoSEQ multiplex PCR, the TCRdb table keeps only in-frame clones and is missing some. The sample contains some 220,000 clones, around 81% of which appear only once. V gave up 0 bases and J gave up 5 bases, with 16 bases separating them. Germline V lookup: CDR1 GTSNPN, CDR2 SVGIG (reference sequence). This CDR3 comprises 15 residues. Sequenced input: peripheral blood. The V call is TRBV30, the J call TRBJ1-2; weak D call: TRBD1 (6 bases). The sequence derives from a woman between 25 and 40 years old who had recovered from COVID-19. The CDR3 DNA follows: TGTGCCTGGAGTGTACCAGGCAGGGGATGGTATGGCTACACCTTC. The encoded protein is CAWSVPGRGWYGYTF.